The rows below give T cell receptor beta chains drawn from one sample of a study of blood T cell repertoires in COVID-19. The assay was immunoSEQ multiplex PCR, and TCRdb's table has in-frame clones only and misses some. Of about 110,000 clones detected, roughly 88% appear once; the ten largest clones hold around 0.81%. Specimen: peripheral blood. Receptors were obtained from a woman aged 45-65 years with active or convalescent COVID-19. Each CDR3 is given with its conserved first and last residue. D genes are given only for firm matches. Only some rows state a clone size, as once, few, many or a class for expanded clones.

CDR3nt	CDR3aa	j_gene	v_gene	abundance	d_gene
TGTGCCAGCAGCCGAGGGACAGGGTCTCAGCCCCAGCATTTT	CASSRGTGSQPQHF	TRBJ1-5	TRBV28	NA	TRBD1
TGTGCCAGCAGCTTTGGAGCGGGAGAAGATACGCAGTATTTT	CASSFGAGEDTQYF	TRBJ2-3	TRBV7-9	NA	TRBD2
TGCGCCAGCAATGAAGAGGGAACGAACACTGAAGCTTTCTTT	CASNEEGTNTEAFF	TRBJ1-1	TRBV5-1	NA	NA
TGTGCCATCCTTAACGGGGACACAGATACGCAGTATTTT	CAILNGDTDTQYF	TRBJ2-3	TRBV28	NA	NA
TGTGCCAGCAGCTTAGAAGCAGGGGGCCGGAACACTGAAGCTTTCTTT	CASSLEAGGRNTEAFF	TRBJ1-1	TRBV7-8	NA	TRBD1
TGTGCCAGTCGACCCGGGACAGGGGGTGTTTACGAGCAGTACTTC	CASRPGTGGVYEQYF	TRBJ2-7	TRBV19	NA	TRBD1
TGCGCCAGCAGTGAGCTTAAGACAGGGAATCAGCCCCAGCATTTT	CASSELKTGNQPQHF	TRBJ1-5	TRBV10-2	NA	TRBD1
TGTGCCAGCAGCGCACCGAGGACAGGGGGAGATACGCAGTATTTT	CASSAPRTGGDTQYF	TRBJ2-3	TRBV2	NA	TRBD1
TGTGCCAGCAGTTTTGCCGGGACTAGGGGTCAAGAGACCCAGTACTTC	CASSFAGTRGQETQYF	TRBJ2-5	TRBV27	NA	TRBD2
TGTGCCAGCAGCTTAGGTGAAGGACACGACTTAGACAATGAGCAGTTCTTC	CASSLGEGHDLDNEQFF	TRBJ2-1	TRBV7-9	NA	NA
TGTGCCAGCAGCGTAGATTTTATGGGAGTGCAGTTCTTC	CASSVDFMGVQFF	TRBJ2-1	TRBV9	NA	NA
TGTGCCAGCAGCTTAGCCAGCGGGAGGGCCGAGGAGCAGTACTTC	CASSLASGRAEEQYF	TRBJ2-7	TRBV7-8	NA	TRBD2
TGCGCCAGCAGCCAAGACCTAGCGGGAGCCTACGAGCAGTACTTC	CASSQDLAGAYEQYF	TRBJ2-7	TRBV4-3	few	TRBD2
TGCGCCAGCAGCCAATTGGACAGGGGGCGGCGTGGCTACACCTTC	CASSQLDRGRRGYTF	TRBJ1-2	TRBV4-1	NA	TRBD1
TGTGCCAGCAGCCAATCGCGGGGGGGCAATCAGCCCCAGCATTTT	CASSQSRGGNQPQHF	TRBJ1-5	TRBV4-2	NA	NA
TGTGCCAGCTCACCAGGGGGCGCGGCAGAGACCCAGTACTTC	CASSPGGAAETQYF	TRBJ2-5	TRBV18	NA	NA
TGTGCCAGCAAATGGACAGGGGCCACAGATACGCAGTATTTT	CASKWTGATDTQYF	TRBJ2-3	TRBV27	once	TRBD1
TGCGCCAGCAGCTTGTCCCAGGGGTTCACTGAAGCTTTCTTT	CASSLSQGFTEAFF	TRBJ1-1	TRBV5-1	NA	NA
TGTGCCAGCACCAAACATGCTGTTAGCGGGAGTCGTATCGGGGAGCTGTTTTTT	CASTKHAVSGSRIGELFF	TRBJ2-2	TRBV21-1	NA	NA
TGCGCCAGCAGCCAACCGTTTGGCACAGATACGCAGTATTTT	CASSQPFGTDTQYF	TRBJ2-3	TRBV4-1	NA	NA
TGTGCCAGCGGGAGGCTGAGCACAGATACGCAGTATTTT	CASGRLSTDTQYF	TRBJ2-3	TRBV14	few	NA
TGTGCCAGCACGCGGATACAGGGTTTTAATTCACCCCTCCACTTT	CASTRIQGFNSPLHF	TRBJ1-6	TRBV27	NA	NA
TGTGCCAGCAGTTTCCCAGGGGCTCGGAACACTGAAGCTTTCTTT	CASSFPGARNTEAFF	TRBJ1-1	TRBV28	NA	NA
TGTGCCAGCAGCCAAGCTACAGGGCTGAACACCGGGGAGCTGTTTTTT	CASSQATGLNTGELFF	TRBJ2-2	TRBV14	NA	NA
TGCGCCAGCAGCCAAGGCGGCAGCAATCAGCCCCAGCATTTT	CASSQGGSNQPQHF	TRBJ1-5	TRBV4-3	few	NA
TGTGCCAGCTCACGGACAGGGAAAAATGAAAAACTGTTTTTT	CASSRTGKNEKLFF	TRBJ1-4	TRBV18	NA	TRBD1
TGTGCCTCTCGTGCGGGTATTGCAACTAATGAAAAACTGTTTTTT	CASRAGIATNEKLFF	TRBJ1-4	TRBV7-8	NA	NA
TGCAGTGCTAGTTTGGGCAACTATGGCTACACCTTC	CSASLGNYGYTF	TRBJ1-2	TRBV20-1	NA	NA
TGTGCCTGGAGTGATGATAGCGGGAGGGCGGGCTCCTACAATGAGCAGTTCTTC	CAWSDDSGRAGSYNEQFF	TRBJ2-1	TRBV30	NA	TRBD2
TGTGCCAGCAACGAGGGGGACTATGGCTACACCTTC	CASNEGDYGYTF	TRBJ1-2	TRBV28	NA	NA
TGTGCCAGCAGCTTAGGTCTAGGTGGCACTGAAGCTTTCTTT	CASSLGLGGTEAFF	TRBJ1-1	TRBV11-1	NA	NA
TGTGCCACCAGTGGGGCTTACCGAGAGACCCAGTACTTC	CATSGAYRETQYF	TRBJ2-5	TRBV24-1	NA	NA
TGCAGCGTTGAACCGTCAGGTGGGTCCGGCTACACCTTC	CSVEPSGGSGYTF	TRBJ1-2	TRBV29-1	NA	NA
TGTGCCAGCAGTCTCGGACAGGGAACTCTTTACGAGCAGTACTTC	CASSLGQGTLYEQYF	TRBJ2-7	TRBV28	NA	TRBD1
TGTGCCAGCAGCATAAAAGCAGCGGGCGAGCAGTACTTC	CASSIKAAGEQYF	TRBJ2-7	TRBV7-2	NA	NA
TGCGCCAGCAGCCAAGATCGGAGCGGGAGCTACGAGCAGTACTTC	CASSQDRSGSYEQYF	TRBJ2-7	TRBV4-3	NA	TRBD2
TGTGCCAGCAGCTGGAGGACAGGGGGAGTCGAGCAGTACTTC	CASSWRTGGVEQYF	TRBJ2-7	TRBV7-2	NA	TRBD1
TGTGCCAGCAGCCATTGGGACAGGGAAGCTTTCTTT	CASSHWDREAFF	TRBJ1-1	TRBV3-1/TRBV3-2	NA	TRBD1
TGTGCCACCGGACAGGGGGCTACCACCGGGGAGCTGTTTTTT	CATGQGATTGELFF	TRBJ2-2	TRBV10-3	NA	TRBD1
TGTGCCAGCAGCGAGGGACAAGATTGGTGGACCCAGTACTTC	CASSEGQDWWTQYF	TRBJ2-5	TRBV21-1	NA	NA
TGTGCCAGCTCACCCCAGGGGGATACGCAGTATTTT	CASSPQGDTQYF	TRBJ2-3	TRBV18	NA	NA